The clone carrying this TCR beta chain has at least ten counts. Its antigen remains unknown. Researchers attached unique molecular identifiers to individual cDNA molecules. From the 5' RACE reads, TCRdb called clonotypes with MiXCR, one entry per CDR3 protein. The table shows approximately 71,000 distinct CDR3 sequences, with roughly 10% occurring only once. This sample was included in a study of early T cells in non-severe SARS-CoV-2 infection. Overall study context: Chains were unpaired, as sequencing was done on bulk RNA from unsorted whole blood. Findings of the study overall: Using VDJdb, the matching emphasized anti-spike CD8 responses while missing private and CD4 specificities.

The sample was whole blood. This TCR was recovered from an adult who was a healthcare worker with PCR-confirmed SARS-CoV-2 infection or an uninfected control (not recorded which).

Here the CDR3 reads CSVLTSGRSDTQYF. Written as DNA, the CDR3 is TGCAGTGTCCTGACTAGCGGGAGATCTGATACGCAGTATTTT. The rearrangement joins TRBV20-1 to TRBJ2-3; 12 bases align to TRBD2. This CDR3 is built from 14 residues. J lost 6 bases, V lost 7 bases, and 8 bases had no gene match. Germline V gene sequence: CDR1 DFQATT, CDR2 SNEGSKA (reference sequence).